This T cell receptor beta chain derives from a study of response to subunit inactivated influenza vaccine. Findings and limits, study-wide: Seasonal influenza vaccination, on each occasion, was suggested by the authors to recruit few new T cells.

Between the trimmed V and J ends, which lost 6 bases and 0 bases, there was a span of 3 bases. Germline assignment: CDR1 MGHDK and CDR2 SYGVNS. The CDR3 contains 11 residues. TCRdb re-called the RT-PCR reads with MiXCR, one entry per CDR3 protein. The top ten clones hold 6% to 9.5% of a sample with hundreds of thousands of distinct CDR3 sequences, 14% of them seen once. This clonotype was detected many times. The antigen is not known. The sequences come from PBMCs from blood, collected around two weeks before vaccination. The clonotype originates from a man aged 45 to 65 who received an inactivated influenza vaccine. J is TRBJ2-7 and V is TRBV25-1; D gene ambiguous. As DNA, the CDR3 is TGTGCCAGCAGGGGCTCCTACGAGCAGTACTTC. Amino acid sequence: CASRGSYEQYF.